This TCR beta chain appears in the sequencing data of a study of OX40 agonist ivuxolimab in advanced cancers. Study results and limitations: The authors did not determine the antigen specificity of the expanded peripheral T cells.

CDR3 size: 12 residues. The germline CDR1 and CDR2 sequences are MNHNY and SVGAGI (reference sequence). V was shortened by 7 bases and J by 0 bases, with 4 bases between the two germline ends. Clones were sequenced by immunoSEQ multiplex PCR, and TCRdb holds only the in-frame ones, with some missing. The profile shows 98,000 or so clones, roughly 90% of them singletons. Regarding this clone: Antigen unknown.

The receptor comes from an adult with an advanced solid tumor such as melanoma, head and neck, liver or kidney cancer. This chain uses TRBV6-6 with TRBJ1-5; D remains unclear. This specimen consisted of CD4+ or CD8+ T cells sorted from blood, obtained in a trial of the OX40 agonist ivuxolimab. CDR3 region: CASICSNQPQHF. The CDR3 bases are TGTGCCAGCATTTGTAGCAATCAGCCCCAGCATTTT.